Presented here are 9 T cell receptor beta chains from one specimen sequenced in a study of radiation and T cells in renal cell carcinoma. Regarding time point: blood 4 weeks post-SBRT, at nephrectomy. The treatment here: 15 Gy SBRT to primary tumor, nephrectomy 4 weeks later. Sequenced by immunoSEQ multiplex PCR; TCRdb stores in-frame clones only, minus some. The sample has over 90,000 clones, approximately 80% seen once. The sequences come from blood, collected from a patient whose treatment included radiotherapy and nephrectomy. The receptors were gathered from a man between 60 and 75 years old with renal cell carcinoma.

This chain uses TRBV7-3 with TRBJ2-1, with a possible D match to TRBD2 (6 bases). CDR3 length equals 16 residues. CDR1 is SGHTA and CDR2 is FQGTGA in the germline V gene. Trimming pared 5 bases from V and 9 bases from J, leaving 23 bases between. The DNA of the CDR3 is TGTGCCAGCAGCCCCGGGGGTGGGCAAACCATCGGTGAGCAGTTCTTC. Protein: CASSPGGGQTIGEQFF.

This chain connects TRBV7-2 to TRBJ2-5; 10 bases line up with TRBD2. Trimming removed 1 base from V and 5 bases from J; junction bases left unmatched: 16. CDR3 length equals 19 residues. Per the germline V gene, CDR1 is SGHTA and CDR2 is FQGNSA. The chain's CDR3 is CASSLDGSSGRAGGETQYF. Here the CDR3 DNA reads TGTGCCAGCAGCTTAGACGGGTCCAGCGGGAGGGCCGGGGGTGAGACCCAGTACTTC.

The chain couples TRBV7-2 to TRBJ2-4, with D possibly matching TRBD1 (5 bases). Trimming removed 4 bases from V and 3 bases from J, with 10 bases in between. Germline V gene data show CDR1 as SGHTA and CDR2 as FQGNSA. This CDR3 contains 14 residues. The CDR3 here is CASSSRQIKNIQYF. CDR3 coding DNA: TGTGCCAGCAGCTCCCGACAGATCAAAAACATTCAGTACTTC.

CDR3 residues: CASSPRARRNSYEQYF. The CDR3 nucleotides read TGTGCCAGCAGCCCTCGGGCTAGGCGTAACTCCTACGAGCAGTACTTC. The V call is TRBV7-2, the J call TRBJ2-7, with D hard to call. This CDR3 has 16 residues. The ends were cut back, 5 bases at V and 0 bases at J, with 17 bases in the middle. Germline loops: CDR1 SGHTA, CDR2 FQGNSA.

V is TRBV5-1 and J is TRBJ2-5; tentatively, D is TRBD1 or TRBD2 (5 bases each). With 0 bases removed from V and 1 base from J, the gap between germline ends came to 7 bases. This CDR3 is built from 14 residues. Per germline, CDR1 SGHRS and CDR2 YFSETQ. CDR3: CASSLDGAQETQYF. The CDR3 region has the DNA TGCGCCAGCAGCTTGGACGGGGCCCAAGAGACCCAGTACTTC.

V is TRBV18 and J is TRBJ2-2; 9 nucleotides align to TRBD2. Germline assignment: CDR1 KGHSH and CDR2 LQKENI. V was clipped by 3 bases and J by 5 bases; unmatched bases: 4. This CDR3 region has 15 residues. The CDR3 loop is CASSPPSGTTGELFF. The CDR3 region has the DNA TGTGCCAGCTCACCTCCTAGCGGGACTACCGGGGAGCTGTTTTTT.

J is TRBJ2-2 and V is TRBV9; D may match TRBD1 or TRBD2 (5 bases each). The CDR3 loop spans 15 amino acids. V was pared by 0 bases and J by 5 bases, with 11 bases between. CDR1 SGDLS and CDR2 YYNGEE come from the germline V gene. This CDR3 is CASSVGDGRTGELFF. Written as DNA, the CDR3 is TGTGCCAGCAGCGTAGGGGACGGCCGAACCGGGGAGCTGTTTTTT.

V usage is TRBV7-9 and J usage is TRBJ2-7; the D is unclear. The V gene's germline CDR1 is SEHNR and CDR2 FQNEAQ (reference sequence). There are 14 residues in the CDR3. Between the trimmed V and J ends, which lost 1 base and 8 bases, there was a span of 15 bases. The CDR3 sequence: CASSLELAPGKQYF. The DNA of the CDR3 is TGTGCCAGCAGCTTAGAGTTGGCACCGGGTAAGCAGTACTTC.

The CDR3 region is CASSTESGNSYEQYF. In nucleotides, the CDR3 is TGTGCCAGTAGTACCGAAAGCGGGAACTCCTACGAGCAGTACTTC. V usage is TRBV19 and J usage is TRBJ2-7; 7 positions agree with TRBD2. The length of the CDR3 is 15 residues. Germline V gene sequence: CDR1 LNHDA, CDR2 SQIVND (reference sequence). With 4 bases clipped from V and 0 bases from J, the junction kept 6 bases outside the gene matches. Full variable domain (rest looked up from reference TRBV19 and TRBJ2-7): DGGITQSPKYLFRKEGQNVTLSCEQNLNHDAMYWYRQDPGQGLRLIYYSQIVNDFQKGDIAEGYSVSREKKESFPLTVTSAQKNPTAFYLCASSTESGNSYEQYFGPGTRLTVT.